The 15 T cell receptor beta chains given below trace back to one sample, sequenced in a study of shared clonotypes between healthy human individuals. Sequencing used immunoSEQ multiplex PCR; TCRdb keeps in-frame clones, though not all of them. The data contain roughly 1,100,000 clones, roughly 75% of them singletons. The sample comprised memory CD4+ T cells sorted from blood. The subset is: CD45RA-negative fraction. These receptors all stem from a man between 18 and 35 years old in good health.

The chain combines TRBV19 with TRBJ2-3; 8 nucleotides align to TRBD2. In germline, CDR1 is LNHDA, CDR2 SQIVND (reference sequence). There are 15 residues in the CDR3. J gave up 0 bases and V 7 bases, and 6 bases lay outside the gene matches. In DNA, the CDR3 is TGTGCCAGTACTAGGACTAGCTCAAGCACAGATACGCAGTATTTT. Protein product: CASTRTSSSTDTQYF.

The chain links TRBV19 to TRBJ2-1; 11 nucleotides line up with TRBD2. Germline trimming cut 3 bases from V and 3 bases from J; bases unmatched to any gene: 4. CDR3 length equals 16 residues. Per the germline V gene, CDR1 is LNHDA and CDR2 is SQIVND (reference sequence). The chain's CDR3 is CASSILAGGRYNEQFF. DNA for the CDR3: TGTGCCAGTAGTATCCTAGCGGGAGGCCGCTACAATGAGCAGTTCTTC.

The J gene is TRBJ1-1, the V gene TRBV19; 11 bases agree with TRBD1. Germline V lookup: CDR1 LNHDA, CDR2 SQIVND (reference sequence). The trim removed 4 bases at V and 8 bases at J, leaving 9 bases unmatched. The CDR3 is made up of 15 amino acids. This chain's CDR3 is CASSSGDRGFREAFF. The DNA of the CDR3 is TGTGCCAGTAGTAGCGGGGACAGGGGGTTCCGAGAAGCTTTCTTT.

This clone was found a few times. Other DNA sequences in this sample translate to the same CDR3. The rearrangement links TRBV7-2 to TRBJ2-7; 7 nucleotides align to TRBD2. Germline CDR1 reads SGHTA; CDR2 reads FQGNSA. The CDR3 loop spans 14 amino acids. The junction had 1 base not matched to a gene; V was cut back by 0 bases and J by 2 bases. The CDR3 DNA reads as TGTGCCAGCAGCTTAGCGGGAGGGCCCTACGAGCAGTACTTC. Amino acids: CASSLAGGPYEQYF.

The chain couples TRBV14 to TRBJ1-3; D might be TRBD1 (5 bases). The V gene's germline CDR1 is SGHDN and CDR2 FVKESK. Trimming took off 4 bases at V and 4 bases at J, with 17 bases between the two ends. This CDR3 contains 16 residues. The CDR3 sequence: CASSLAGLLGGNTIYF. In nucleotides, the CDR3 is TGTGCCAGCAGCCTCGCAGGGTTGCTGGGCGGAAACACCATATATTTT.

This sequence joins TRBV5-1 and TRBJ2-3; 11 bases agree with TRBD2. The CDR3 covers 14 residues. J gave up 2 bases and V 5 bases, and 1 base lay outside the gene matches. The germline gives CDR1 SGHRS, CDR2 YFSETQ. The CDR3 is CASSSGGDTDTQYF. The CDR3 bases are TGCGCCAGCAGTAGCGGGGGGGACACAGATACGCAGTATTTT.

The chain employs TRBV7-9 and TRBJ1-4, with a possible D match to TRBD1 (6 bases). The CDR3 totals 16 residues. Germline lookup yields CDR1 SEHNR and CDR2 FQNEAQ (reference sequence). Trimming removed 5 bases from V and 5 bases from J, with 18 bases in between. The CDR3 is CASSLGTLVGNEKLFF. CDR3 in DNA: TGTGCCAGCAGCCTTGGGACACTTGTCGGGAATGAAAAACTGTTTTTT. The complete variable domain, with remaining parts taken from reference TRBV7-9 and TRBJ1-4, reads DTGVSQNPRHKITKRGQNVTFRCDPISEHNRLYWYRQTLGQGPEFLTYFQNEAQLEKSRLLSDRFSAERPKGSFSTLEIQRTEQGDSAMYLCASSLGTLVGNEKLFFGSGTQLSVL.

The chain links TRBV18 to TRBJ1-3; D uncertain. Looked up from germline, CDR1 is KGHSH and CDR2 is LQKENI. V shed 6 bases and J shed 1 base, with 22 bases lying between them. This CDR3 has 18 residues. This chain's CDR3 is CASSFNSLGSLSGNTIYF. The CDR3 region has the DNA TGTGCCAGCTCGTTCAACAGCCTTGGGTCCCTTTCTGGAAACACCATATATTTT.

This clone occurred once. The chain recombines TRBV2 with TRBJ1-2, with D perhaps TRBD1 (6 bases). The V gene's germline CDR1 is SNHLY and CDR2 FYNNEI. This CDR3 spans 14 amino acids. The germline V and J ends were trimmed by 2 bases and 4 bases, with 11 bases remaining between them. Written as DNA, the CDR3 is TGTGCCAGCAGTGAAAAGGGGGACACCTATGGCTACACCTTC. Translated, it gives CASSEKGDTYGYTF.

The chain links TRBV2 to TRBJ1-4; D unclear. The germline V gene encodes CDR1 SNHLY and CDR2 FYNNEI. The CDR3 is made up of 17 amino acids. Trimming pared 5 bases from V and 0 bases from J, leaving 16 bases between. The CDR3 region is CASSKPIYLATNEKLFF. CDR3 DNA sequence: TGTGCCAGCAGTAAACCTATATACCTTGCAACTAATGAAAAACTGTTTTTT.

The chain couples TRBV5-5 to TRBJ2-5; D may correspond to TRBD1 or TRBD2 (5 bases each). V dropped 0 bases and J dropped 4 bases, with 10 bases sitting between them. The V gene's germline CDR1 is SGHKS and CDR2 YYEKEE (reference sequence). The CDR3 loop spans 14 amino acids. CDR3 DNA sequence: TGTGCCAGCAGCTTGGCTCCAGGGAGAGAGACCCAGTACTTC. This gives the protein CASSLAPGRETQYF.

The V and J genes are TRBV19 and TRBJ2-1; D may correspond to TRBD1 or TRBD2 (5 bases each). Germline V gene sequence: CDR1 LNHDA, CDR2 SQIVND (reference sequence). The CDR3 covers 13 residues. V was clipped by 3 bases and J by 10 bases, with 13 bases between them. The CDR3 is CASSIGATREQFF. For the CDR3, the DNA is TGTGCCAGTAGTATCGGGGCAACGAGGGAGCAGTTCTTC.

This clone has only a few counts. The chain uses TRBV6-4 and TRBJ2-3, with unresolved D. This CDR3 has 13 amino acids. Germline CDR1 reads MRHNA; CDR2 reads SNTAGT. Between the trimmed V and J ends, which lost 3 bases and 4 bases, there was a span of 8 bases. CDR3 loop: CASSEIFADTQYF. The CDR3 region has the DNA TGTGCCAGCAGTGAAATTTTCGCAGATACGCAGTATTTT.

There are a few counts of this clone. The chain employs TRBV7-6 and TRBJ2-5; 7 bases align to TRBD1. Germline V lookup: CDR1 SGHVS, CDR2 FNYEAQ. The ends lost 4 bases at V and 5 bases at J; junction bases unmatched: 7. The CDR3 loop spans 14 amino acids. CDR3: CASSSTRGRETQYF. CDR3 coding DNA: TGTGCCAGCAGCTCAACGAGGGGGCGGGAGACCCAGTACTTC.

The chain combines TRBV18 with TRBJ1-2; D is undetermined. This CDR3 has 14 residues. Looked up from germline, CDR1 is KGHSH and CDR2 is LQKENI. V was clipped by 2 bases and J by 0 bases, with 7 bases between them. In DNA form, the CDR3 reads TGTGCCAGCTCACCAGACGGCTCTAACTATGGCTACACCTTC. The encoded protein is CASSPDGSNYGYTF.